Following are 2 T cell receptor beta chains from one sample sequenced in a study of T cell responses to AZD1222 COVID-19 vaccine. Libraries were prepared by immunoSEQ multiplex PCR; TCRdb keeps only in-frame clonotypes and omits some of them. The repertoire includes about 130,000 clones, under 90% of them detected once, and roughly 6.5% sits in the top ten. Material: peripheral blood, obtained on day 0 of AZD1222 vaccination. These receptors were taken from an adult in good health.

The V call is TRBV30, the J call TRBJ1-2; D ambiguous. The CDR3 spans 12 residues. Germline lookup yields CDR1 GTSNPN and CDR2 SVGIG (reference sequence). Trimming took 0 bases from V and 8 from J, leaving 10 bases between them. CDR3 amino acids: CAWSVEGWGYTF. CDR3 bases: TGTGCCTGGAGTGTAGAGGGTTGGGGCTACACCTTC. The full variable domain, in which reference TRBV30 and TRBJ1-2 provide the parts outside the CDR3, is SQTIHQWPATLVQPVGSPLSLECTVEGTSNPNLYWYRQAAGRGLQLLFYSVGIGQISSEVPQNLSASRPQDRQFILSSKKLLLSDSGFYLCAWSVEGWGYTFGSGTRLTVV.

This clone appeared a single time. The sample holds other DNA sequences that translate to the same CDR3. V usage is TRBV5-1 and J usage is TRBJ1-1; 7 bases line up with TRBD1. CDR3 length equals 14 residues. V trimming: 4 bases; J trimming: 4 bases; junction bases outside the gene matches: 7. The germline CDR1 and CDR2 sequences are SGHRS and YFSETQ. The CDR3: CASSPGTVGTEAFF. The DNA for the CDR3 is TGCGCCAGCAGCCCGGGGACAGTAGGCACTGAAGCTTTCTTT.